This is a list of T cell receptor beta chains from one sample in a study of T cell responses to AZD1222 COVID-19 vaccine. The table came from immunoSEQ multiplex PCR; TCRdb's copy has only in-frame clones and leaves some out. The profile covers more than 85,000 clones, with around 87% appearing a single time and roughly 4.4% taken by the ten largest. The starting material was peripheral blood, obtained 28 days after the second AZD1222 dose. These TCRs come from an adult who received the AZD1222 COVID-19 vaccine. Each CDR3 is given with its conserved first and last residue. D genes are given only for firm matches. Some rows mark clone size as missing; the rest say once, few, many or name a class of expanded clone.

size	V	D	J	length	CDR3	DNA
.	TRBV30	TRBD2	TRBJ2-3	18	CAWSVLAFTSVGTDTQYF	TGTGCCTGGAGTGTACTGGCTTTTACTAGCGTGGGGACAGATACGCAGTATTTT
.	TRBV16	.	TRBJ1-5	14	CASSRGYSNQPQHF	TGTGCCAGCAGCCGTGGATATAGCAATCAGCCCCAGCATTTT
.	TRBV6-5	.	TRBJ1-3	14	CASSTAIGGNTIYF	TGTGCCAGCAGCACAGCGATCGGAGGAAACACCATATATTTT
.	TRBV4-3	.	TRBJ1-3	15	CASSQIANSGNTIYF	TGCGCCAGCAGCCAAATAGCGAACTCTGGAAACACCATATATTTT
.	TRBV15	.	TRBJ1-1	11	CATSSNTEAFF	TGTGCCACCAGCAGTAACACTGAAGCTTTCTTT
.	TRBV18	TRBD2	TRBJ2-3	15	CASSITGLAPDTQYF	TGTGCCAGCTCAATTACAGGACTAGCCCCTGATACGCAGTATTTT
.	TRBV9	.	TRBJ2-5	15	CASSGGTLHQETQYF	TGTGCCAGCAGCGGTGGGACTCTTCACCAAGAGACCCAGTACTTC
.	TRBV5-8	TRBD2	TRBJ2-7	15	CASSTVAGAAAEQYF	TGTGCCAGCAGCACGGTAGCGGGAGCGGCGGCCGAGCAGTACTTC
.	TRBV28	.	TRBJ1-2	14	CASTVDGSYYGYTF	TGTGCCAGTACAGTGGACGGCTCCTACTATGGCTACACCTTC
few	TRBV19	.	TRBJ1-1	13	CASSIREDTEAFF	TGTGCCAGTAGTATAAGGGAGGACACTGAAGCTTTCTTT
.	TRBV5-1	.	TRBJ2-1	15	CASSTTSRSYNEQFF	TGCGCCAGCAGCACAACTAGCCGTTCCTACAATGAGCAGTTCTTC
.	TRBV7-9	.	TRBJ2-5	15	CASRGSTGSGETQYF	TGTGCCAGCAGGGGCTCCACAGGGTCGGGAGAGACCCAGTACTTC
.	TRBV18	TRBD1	TRBJ1-2	15	CASSPRDSFNYGYTF	TGTGCCAGCTCACCCAGGGACAGTTTTAACTATGGCTACACCTTC
.	TRBV29-1	.	TRBJ2-7	13	CSANNGPSYEQYF	TGCAGCGCCAACAACGGTCCCTCTTACGAGCAGTACTTC
.	TRBV7-6	TRBD2	TRBJ2-1	14	CASSASGLGNEQFF	TGTGCCAGCAGCGCTAGCGGGCTGGGCAATGAGCAGTTCTTC
once	TRBV11-2	.	TRBJ1-3	16	CASSYLKSGAGNTIYF	TGTGCCAGCAGCTACTTAAAGTCCGGTGCTGGAAACACCATATATTTT
.	TRBV5-4	.	TRBJ2-1	12	CASSSLDGEQFF	TGTGCCAGCAGCTCGTTGGACGGTGAGCAGTTCTTC
.	TRBV7-3	TRBD1	TRBJ1-6	15	CASSLGDRRTSPLHF	TGTGCCAGCAGCTTAGGGGACAGGAGGACTTCACCCCTCCACTTT
.	TRBV7-2	.	TRBJ1-6	12	CASSPTHSPLHF	TGTGCCAGCAGCCCTACACATTCACCCCTCCACTTT
.	TRBV27	TRBD1	TRBJ1-2	13	CASSLDRAYGYTF	TGTGCCAGCAGTTTAGACAGGGCCTATGGCTACACCTTC
.	TRBV2	TRBD1	TRBJ1-2	14	CASSVYRGGYGYTF	TGTGCCAGCAGTGTTTACAGGGGGGGTTATGGCTACACCTTC
.	TRBV6-5	.	TRBJ1-2	13	CASSQRGSYGYTF	TGTGCCAGCAGTCAGCGGGGGAGCTATGGCTACACCTTC
few	TRBV3-1/TRBV3-2	TRBD2	TRBJ2-7	15	CASSPPGSGAYEQYF	TGTGCCAGCAGCCCCCCGGGGAGCGGGGCATACGAGCAGTACTTC
.	TRBV6-5	.	TRBJ2-2	13	CASNGGTSGELFF	TGTGCCAGCAATGGAGGAACCTCCGGGGAGCTGTTTTTT
.	TRBV5-4	TRBD1	TRBJ2-7	14	CASSLGQGSSEQYF	TGTGCCAGCAGCTTGGGACAGGGGTCGAGCGAGCAGTACTTC
.	TRBV14	.	TRBJ2-3	15	CASSPLGRSTDTQYF	TGTGCCAGCAGCCCCCTGGGCCGGAGCACAGATACGCAGTATTTT
.	TRBV19	.	TRBJ1-2	16	CASLTTSRQASNGYTF	TGTGCCAGTCTCACGACCTCAAGGCAGGCTTCGAATGGCTACACCTTC
.	TRBV19	.	TRBJ1-1	16	CASSPTSGRPQWGAFF	TGTGCCAGTAGCCCAACCAGCGGACGGCCCCAATGGGGAGCTTTCTTT
.	TRBV4-1	.	TRBJ2-5	15	CASSHGWLGTETQYF	TGCGCCAGCAGCCACGGCTGGCTCGGGACGGAGACCCAGTACTTC
.	TRBV5-6	.	TRBJ2-2	16	CASSLFTVQNTGELFF	TGTGCCAGCAGCTTATTTACAGTTCAGAACACCGGGGAGCTGTTTTTT
few	TRBV9	.	TRBJ2-1	18	CASSVFASGTHGLNEQFF	TGTGCCAGCAGCGTTTTCGCCTCCGGGACCCACGGACTCAATGAGCAGTTCTTC
once	TRBV20-1	.	TRBJ2-4	13	CSASPRWGGIQYF	TGCAGTGCTAGTCCCCGATGGGGAGGCATTCAGTACTTC
.	TRBV7-6	.	TRBJ2-6	16	CASSHRRYSGANVLTF	TGTGCCAGCAGCCACAGGCGCTATTCTGGGGCCAACGTCCTGACTTTC
.	TRBV30	.	TRBJ1-6	14	CAWSVLSGDSPLHF	TGTGCCTGGAGTGTACTGAGTGGGGATTCACCCCTCCACTTT
.	TRBV29-1	TRBD1	TRBJ1-1	13	CSVGQSSGTEAFF	TGCAGCGTGGGACAGAGCTCGGGAACTGAAGCTTTCTTT
.	TRBV2	TRBD1	TRBJ1-1	15	CASNKQGAMNTEAFF	TGTGCCAGCAACAAACAGGGGGCTATGAACACTGAAGCTTTCTTT
.	TRBV10-3	.	TRBJ1-1	15	CAISEPGMTNTEAFF	TGTGCCATCAGTGAGCCAGGGATGACGAACACTGAAGCTTTCTTT
.	TRBV6-6	TRBD1	TRBJ2-1	16	CASSYSRDSGYNEQFF	TGTGCCAGCAGTTACTCTCGGGACAGCGGATACAATGAGCAGTTCTTC
.	TRBV30	.	TRBJ1-2	13	CAWSTGYDYGYTF	TGTGCCTGGTCGACGGGGTATGACTATGGCTACACCTTC
.	TRBV10-2	.	TRBJ1-5	15	CPSWGRAGWDQPQHF	TGCCCCAGCTGGGGCCGGGCGGGGTGGGATCAGCCCCAGCATTTT
.	TRBV7-9	.	TRBJ1-1	15	CASSSASGLDTEAFF	TGTGCCAGCAGCTCCGCTTCGGGGTTGGACACTGAAGCTTTCTTT
.	TRBV19	.	TRBJ2-1	15	CASSAGRYRGNEQFF	TGTGCCAGTAGTGCTGGCAGGTACCGGGGCAATGAGCAGTTCTTC
.	TRBV6-1	.	TRBJ1-2	12	CASSEHTYGYTF	TGTGCCAGCAGTGAACATACCTATGGCTACACCTTC
.	TRBV19	.	TRBJ1-4	14	CASSPRVENEKLFF	TGTGCCAGTAGTCCCAGGGTGGAGAATGAAAAACTGTTTTTT
.	TRBV5-1	TRBD1	TRBJ1-1	14	CASSTQGMNTEAFF	TGCGCCAGCAGCACACAGGGGATGAACACTGAAGCTTTCTTT
.	TRBV6-6	TRBD1	TRBJ2-1	15	CASSDSGQGWNEQFF	TGTGCCAGCAGTGACTCGGGACAGGGCTGGAATGAGCAGTTCTTC
.	TRBV11-2	.	TRBJ2-1	14	CASSPGLDVNEQFF	TGTGCCAGCAGCCCGGGACTCGATGTCAATGAGCAGTTCTTC
.	TRBV6-6	.	TRBJ1-1	14	CALGRGPSATEAFF	TGTGCCTTGGGCAGGGGTCCGTCGGCGACTGAAGCTTTCTTT
.	TRBV30	TRBD1	TRBJ1-2	12	CAWKGANYGYTF	TGTGCCTGGAAGGGGGCCAACTATGGCTACACCTTC
.	TRBV19	.	TRBJ1-1	15	CASSIMGAGNTEAFF	TGTGCCAGTAGTATAATGGGGGCAGGGAACACTGAAGCTTTCTTT
.	TRBV6-1	.	TRBJ1-5	14	CASSEKTDYQPQHF	TGTGCCAGCAGTGAAAAGACGGATTATCAGCCCCAGCATTTT
.	TRBV20-1	TRBD1	TRBJ1-1	14	CSASWDRENTEAFF	TGCAGTGCTAGTTGGGACAGGGAGAACACTGAAGCTTTCTTT
.	TRBV6-5	TRBD1	TRBJ2-7	15	CASSSAGGISYEQYF	TGTGCCAGCAGTTCCGCAGGGGGCATAAGCTACGAGCAGTACTTC
.	TRBV2	.	TRBJ1-4	14	CASSVGQGEEKLFF	TGTGCCAGCAGTGTAGGGCAGGGTGAGGAAAAACTGTTTTTT
.	TRBV15	.	TRBJ2-1	16	CATRPQKGEKYNEQFF	TGTGCCACCAGGCCCCAGAAGGGGGAGAAGTACAATGAGCAGTTCTTC
few	TRBV5-1	TRBD1	TRBJ2-3	16	CASSRTGTGMADTQYF	TGCGCCAGCAGCCGGACCGGGACAGGGATGGCAGATACGCAGTATTTT
.	TRBV6-2/TRBV6-3	.	TRBJ1-5	15	CASSYSGGSNQPQHF	TGTGCCAGCAGTTACTCGGGCGGTAGCAATCAGCCCCAGCATTTT
.	TRBV7-6	TRBD2	TRBJ2-7	18	CASSLAGSGGAAYYEQYF	TGTGCCAGCAGCTTAGCGGGTAGCGGGGGGGCCGCGTACTACGAGCAGTACTTC
.	TRBV6-2/TRBV6-3	.	TRBJ2-1	13	CASSYPLGNEQFF	TGTGCCAGCAGTTACCCGCTTGGGAATGAGCAGTTCTTC
once	TRBV3-1/TRBV3-2	.	TRBJ1-1	14	CASSQQGSNTEAFF	TGTGCCAGCAGCCAGCAGGGCTCGAACACTGAAGCTTTCTTT